A selection of T cell receptor beta chains follows, all from one sample in a study of T cells after yellow fever vaccination. TCRdb re-called the 5' RACE reads through MiXCR, storing one row per CDR3 protein. This repertoire shows tens of thousands of distinct CDR3 sequences, about 7.7% found once; its top ten account for around 28%. The starting material was CD8+ T cells sorted from PBMCs, obtained more than 8 days after the first yellow fever vaccination. The source of these receptors is a man aged 18 to 29 who received the YFV17D yellow fever vaccine. The CDR3 runs from the conserved cysteine through the conserved F or W. Fields, in order: J gene, V gene, D gene, clone size, CDR3 protein, CDR3 DNA. A D gene is named only where the DNA matches it firmly. Expanded clones get a size class; other rows say once, few or many, or leave the size out.

j_call: TRBJ1-6; v_call: TRBV6-2/TRBV6-3; d_call: TRBD1; clone_size: many; cdr3_aa: CASSFTDRDSPLHF; cdr3_nt: TGTGCCAGCAGTTTCACGGACAGGGATTCACCCCTCCACTTT
j_call: TRBJ1-1; v_call: TRBV11-2; d_call: .; clone_size: .; cdr3_aa: CASGPGLPCGTEAFF; cdr3_nt: TGTGCCAGCGGCCCTGGGCTCCCGTGCGGCACTGAAGCTTTCTTT
j_call: TRBJ2-7; v_call: TRBV5-5; d_call: .; clone_size: .; cdr3_aa: CASSLSGIGEQYF; cdr3_nt: TGTGCCAGCAGCTTGTCTGGGATAGGTGAGCAGTACTTC
j_call: TRBJ1-6; v_call: TRBV29-1; d_call: .; clone_size: many; cdr3_aa: CSVTTGYNSPLHF; cdr3_nt: TGCAGCGTTACTACAGGGTATAATTCACCCCTCCACTTT
j_call: TRBJ2-1; v_call: TRBV9; d_call: TRBD2; clone_size: .; cdr3_aa: CASSVGGGQGNEQFF; cdr3_nt: TGTGCCAGCAGCGTCGGGGGGGGGCAGGGTAATGAGCAGTTCTTC
j_call: TRBJ2-1; v_call: TRBV3-1; d_call: .; clone_size: many; cdr3_aa: CASSQAVGRTYNEQFF; cdr3_nt: TGTGCCAGCAGCCAAGCTGTGGGTCGGACCTACAATGAGCAGTTCTTC
j_call: TRBJ1-1; v_call: TRBV4-1; d_call: TRBD1; clone_size: .; cdr3_aa: CASSQDRGLGTEAFF; cdr3_nt: TGCGCCAGCAGCCAAGACAGGGGGCTGGGGACTGAAGCTTTCTTT
j_call: TRBJ2-1; v_call: TRBV9; d_call: TRBD2; clone_size: many; cdr3_aa: CASSPGAGGQYNEQFF; cdr3_nt: TGTGCCAGCAGCCCAGGCGCGGGGGGCCAATACAATGAGCAGTTCTTC
j_call: TRBJ1-1; v_call: TRBV13; d_call: .; clone_size: .; cdr3_aa: CASSLNRAAGTEAFF; cdr3_nt: TGTGCCAGCAGCTTAAACCGGGCTGCAGGCACTGAAGCTTTCTTT
j_call: TRBJ1-1; v_call: TRBV5-1; d_call: .; clone_size: many; cdr3_aa: CASRPGGKRTEAFF; cdr3_nt: TGCGCCAGTCGACCCGGGGGGAAGCGCACTGAAGCTTTCTTT
j_call: TRBJ2-1; v_call: TRBV11-2; d_call: .; clone_size: many; cdr3_aa: CASSALIEQFF; cdr3_nt: TGTGCCAGCAGCGCATTGATTGAGCAGTTCTTC
j_call: TRBJ2-2; v_call: TRBV15; d_call: .; clone_size: .; cdr3_aa: CATSRWGRRSTTGELFF; cdr3_nt: TGTGCCACCAGCCGCTGGGGACGTCGGTCGACCACCGGGGAGCTGTTTTTT
j_call: TRBJ1-1; v_call: TRBV7-8; d_call: .; clone_size: many; cdr3_aa: CASSLMQEAFF; cdr3_nt: TGTGCCAGCAGCTTAATGCAGGAAGCTTTCTTT
j_call: TRBJ2-6; v_call: TRBV6-5; d_call: .; clone_size: few; cdr3_aa: CASSLGHAGANVLTF; cdr3_nt: TGTGCCAGCAGTTTGGGACATGCTGGGGCCAACGTCCTGACTTTC
j_call: TRBJ2-3; v_call: TRBV11-2; d_call: .; clone_size: few; cdr3_aa: CASSLMFGQGSTDTQYF; cdr3_nt: TGTGCCAGCAGCTTAATGTTTGGTCAGGGTAGTACAGATACGCAGTATTTT
j_call: TRBJ2-1; v_call: TRBV4-3; d_call: .; clone_size: few; cdr3_aa: CASSQDQGEVNEQFF; cdr3_nt: TGCGCCAGCAGCCAAGATCAGGGTGAGGTCAATGAGCAGTTCTTC
j_call: TRBJ2-6; v_call: TRBV29-1; d_call: TRBD2; clone_size: many; cdr3_aa: CSVSREGDSGANVLTF; cdr3_nt: TGCAGCGTTTCACGGGAGGGTGACTCTGGGGCCAACGTCCTGACTTTC
j_call: TRBJ2-3; v_call: TRBV9; d_call: TRBD1; clone_size: few; cdr3_aa: CASSVEGRGSDTQYF; cdr3_nt: TGTGCCAGCAGCGTAGAAGGCAGGGGGTCAGATACGCAGTATTTT
j_call: TRBJ2-7; v_call: TRBV5-1; d_call: TRBD2; clone_size: many; cdr3_aa: CASSSLAGEDEQYF; cdr3_nt: TGCGCCAGCAGCTCACTAGCGGGGGAGGACGAGCAGTACTTC
j_call: TRBJ1-1; v_call: TRBV6-5; d_call: .; clone_size: .; cdr3_aa: CASSYSPSVNTEAFF; cdr3_nt: TGTGCCAGCAGTTACTCGCCCTCAGTCAACACTGAAGCTTTCTTT
j_call: TRBJ1-3; v_call: TRBV10-3; d_call: .; clone_size: many; cdr3_aa: CAINQDTGNTIYF; cdr3_nt: TGTGCCATCAATCAGGACACTGGAAACACCATATATTTT
j_call: TRBJ2-2; v_call: TRBV12-3/TRBV12-4; d_call: .; clone_size: few; cdr3_aa: CASQIRGRNTGELFF; cdr3_nt: TGTGCCAGTCAAATCAGGGGTAGGAACACCGGGGAGCTGTTTTTT
j_call: TRBJ2-2; v_call: TRBV14; d_call: .; clone_size: many; cdr3_aa: CASSQTGPGLHNTGELFF; cdr3_nt: TGTGCCAGCAGCCAGACCGGACCGGGACTCCATAACACCGGGGAGCTGTTTTTT
j_call: TRBJ1-5; v_call: TRBV7-9; d_call: TRBD1; clone_size: .; cdr3_aa: CASSSQGGGQPQHF; cdr3_nt: TGTGCCAGCAGCTCCCAGGGGGGAGGGCAGCCCCAGCATTTT
j_call: TRBJ2-5; v_call: TRBV7-9; d_call: .; clone_size: few; cdr3_aa: CASSSTTGGWGGETQYF; cdr3_nt: TGTGCCAGCAGCTCGACGACCGGAGGGTGGGGCGGAGAGACCCAGTACTTC
j_call: TRBJ1-1; v_call: TRBV19; d_call: .; clone_size: many; cdr3_aa: CASSIDLSRVKTEAFF; cdr3_nt: TGTGCCAGTAGTATAGATCTTTCGAGGGTAAAGACTGAAGCTTTCTTT
j_call: TRBJ1-5; v_call: TRBV7-6; d_call: .; clone_size: many; cdr3_aa: CASSPTDGQPQHF; cdr3_nt: TGTGCCAGCAGCCCCACCGACGGACAGCCCCAGCATTTT
j_call: TRBJ2-1; v_call: TRBV27; d_call: TRBD2; clone_size: many; cdr3_aa: CASSPSQTSGLEQFF; cdr3_nt: TGTGCCAGCAGTCCCTCACAGACTAGCGGGCTTGAGCAGTTCTTC
j_call: TRBJ2-5; v_call: TRBV9; d_call: TRBD1; clone_size: many; cdr3_aa: CASSDRGGVGSETQYF; cdr3_nt: TGTGCCAGCAGCGACCGAGGGGGCGTCGGGTCAGAGACCCAGTACTTC
j_call: TRBJ1-5; v_call: TRBV25-1; d_call: .; clone_size: many; cdr3_aa: CASSELAADQPQHF; cdr3_nt: TGTGCCAGCAGTGAATTAGCGGCAGATCAGCCCCAGCATTTT
j_call: TRBJ2-5; v_call: TRBV7-9; d_call: .; clone_size: many; cdr3_aa: CASSFDRAGIETQYF; cdr3_nt: TGTGCCAGCAGCTTTGACCGGGCTGGGATTGAGACCCAGTACTTC
j_call: TRBJ2-3; v_call: TRBV28; d_call: .; clone_size: few; cdr3_aa: CASSLYKGSTDTQYF; cdr3_nt: TGTGCCAGCAGTTTATATAAGGGCAGCACAGATACGCAGTATTTT
j_call: TRBJ1-1; v_call: TRBV4-1; d_call: .; clone_size: many; cdr3_aa: CASSNLGRHTEAFF; cdr3_nt: TGCGCCAGCAGCAACTTGGGGAGACACACTGAAGCTTTCTTT
j_call: TRBJ2-1; v_call: TRBV7-9; d_call: .; clone_size: many; cdr3_aa: CASSAPDRNYNEQFF; cdr3_nt: TGTGCCAGCTCCGCCCCGGACCGGAACTATAATGAGCAGTTCTTC
j_call: TRBJ1-6; v_call: TRBV3-1; d_call: .; clone_size: many; cdr3_aa: CASSQEARGYSPLHF; cdr3_nt: TGTGCCAGCAGCCAAGAGGCCCGGGGGTATTCACCCCTCCACTTT
j_call: TRBJ1-5; v_call: TRBV19; d_call: TRBD1; clone_size: .; cdr3_aa: CASITTGTGNSNQPQHF; cdr3_nt: TGTGCCAGTATAACGACAGGGACAGGCAATAGCAATCAGCCCCAGCATTTT
j_call: TRBJ2-2; v_call: TRBV7-9; d_call: .; clone_size: .; cdr3_aa: CASSLAKSSTGELFF; cdr3_nt: TGTGCCAGCAGCTTAGCGAAGAGCTCCACCGGGGAGCTGTTTTTT
j_call: TRBJ2-1; v_call: TRBV7-2; d_call: TRBD2; clone_size: many; cdr3_aa: CASSSASGEPYNEQFF; cdr3_nt: TGTGCCAGCAGCTCCGCTAGCGGGGAGCCATACAATGAGCAGTTCTTC
j_call: TRBJ2-5; v_call: TRBV11-2; d_call: .; clone_size: many; cdr3_aa: CASSLETVETQYF; cdr3_nt: TGTGCCAGCAGCTTAGAGACCGTAGAGACCCAGTACTTC
j_call: TRBJ2-1; v_call: TRBV7-6; d_call: .; clone_size: many; cdr3_aa: CASSLALAGEQFF; cdr3_nt: TGTGCCAGCAGCTTAGCGCTGGCGGGGGAGCAGTTCTTC
j_call: TRBJ2-5; v_call: TRBV2; d_call: TRBD2; clone_size: few; cdr3_aa: CASSEAMGLAGAFQETQYF; cdr3_nt: TGTGCCAGCAGTGAAGCCATGGGTCTAGCGGGGGCATTCCAAGAGACCCAGTACTTC
j_call: TRBJ2-7; v_call: TRBV7-9; d_call: TRBD1; clone_size: few; cdr3_aa: CASSPRDRATYEQYF; cdr3_nt: TGTGCCAGCAGCCCGAGGGACAGGGCGACCTACGAGCAGTACTTC
j_call: TRBJ1-2; v_call: TRBV4-3; d_call: .; clone_size: many; cdr3_aa: CASSQEPAGVYGYTF; cdr3_nt: TGCGCCAGCAGCCAAGAACCGGCAGGGGTCTATGGCTACACCTTC
j_call: TRBJ1-1; v_call: TRBV6-5; d_call: .; clone_size: many; cdr3_aa: CASSPPTGTEAFF; cdr3_nt: TGTGCCAGCAGCCCTCCGACGGGGACTGAAGCTTTCTTT
j_call: TRBJ2-1; v_call: TRBV4-3; d_call: TRBD1; clone_size: many; cdr3_aa: CASSQEESGQGMDEQFF; cdr3_nt: TGCGCCAGCAGCCAAGAGGAATCGGGACAGGGAATGGATGAGCAGTTCTTC
j_call: TRBJ2-3; v_call: TRBV13; d_call: TRBD2; clone_size: few; cdr3_aa: CASSLSGADPAPAQYF; cdr3_nt: TGTGCCAGCAGCTTAAGCGGGGCCGATCCTGCGCCAGCGCAGTATTTT
j_call: TRBJ1-1; v_call: TRBV10-3; d_call: .; clone_size: few; cdr3_aa: CAIRMTIGTEAFF; cdr3_nt: TGTGCCATCAGGATGACAATCGGCACTGAAGCTTTCTTT
j_call: TRBJ1-5; v_call: TRBV7-9; d_call: .; clone_size: few; cdr3_aa: CASSPVGLGNQPQHF; cdr3_nt: TGTGCCAGCAGCCCGGTGGGGCTGGGAAATCAGCCCCAGCATTTT
j_call: TRBJ2-7; v_call: TRBV4-1; d_call: .; clone_size: .; cdr3_aa: CASSQATTNYEQYF; cdr3_nt: TGCGCCAGCAGCCAAGCTACGACAAACTACGAGCAGTACTTC
j_call: TRBJ2-1; v_call: TRBV18; d_call: TRBD2; clone_size: .; cdr3_aa: CASSKLAGGDYNEQFF; cdr3_nt: TGTGCCAGCTCAAAGCTAGCGGGGGGAGACTACAATGAGCAGTTCTTC
j_call: TRBJ1-3; v_call: TRBV7-9; d_call: .; clone_size: .; cdr3_aa: CASRIQGTGNTIYF; cdr3_nt: TGTGCCAGCAGGATCCAGGGTACTGGAAACACCATATATTTT
j_call: TRBJ1-3; v_call: TRBV4-2; d_call: .; clone_size: many; cdr3_aa: CASSQQLSQDLVFAGNTIYF; cdr3_nt: TGTGCCAGCAGCCAGCAATTGTCACAGGACCTCGTCTTCGCTGGAAACACCATATATTTT
j_call: TRBJ1-2; v_call: TRBV4-1; d_call: .; clone_size: many; cdr3_aa: CASSQEAENYGYTF; cdr3_nt: TGCGCCAGCAGCCAAGAGGCGGAAAACTATGGCTACACCTTC
j_call: TRBJ2-1; v_call: TRBV6-1; d_call: .; clone_size: many; cdr3_aa: CASSWGLNEQFF; cdr3_nt: TGTGCCAGCAGTTGGGGACTTAATGAGCAGTTCTTC
j_call: TRBJ2-1; v_call: TRBV6-5; d_call: .; clone_size: .; cdr3_aa: CASSYGPGSYNEQFF; cdr3_nt: TGTGCCAGCAGTTACGGGCCCGGCTCCTACAATGAGCAGTTCTTC
j_call: TRBJ2-3; v_call: TRBV4-2; d_call: TRBD1; clone_size: .; cdr3_aa: CASSQGWDREKGDTQYF; cdr3_nt: TGTGCCAGCAGCCAAGGCTGGGACAGGGAAAAGGGAGATACGCAGTATTTT
j_call: TRBJ2-7; v_call: TRBV5-1; d_call: .; clone_size: many; cdr3_aa: CASRNPRSSYEQYF; cdr3_nt: TGCGCCAGCAGGAATCCCCGGAGCTCCTACGAGCAGTACTTC
j_call: TRBJ2-7; v_call: TRBV12-3/TRBV12-4; d_call: TRBD1; clone_size: many; cdr3_aa: CASSPQGTGAYEQYF; cdr3_nt: TGTGCCAGCAGTCCCCAGGGGACAGGGGCATACGAGCAGTACTTC
j_call: TRBJ2-3; v_call: TRBV29-1; d_call: .; clone_size: few; cdr3_aa: CSVALPWGTDTQYF; cdr3_nt: TGCAGCGTTGCCCTACCATGGGGCACAGATACGCAGTATTTT